The T cell receptor (beta chain) under discussion was sequenced for a study of cytomegalovirus exposure and HLA in healthy donors (dated by TCRdb to 2016 to 2017). With regard to the full study: In an earlier analysis of about 560 of the donors, 276 Gb of sequence data and 100 million or so unique TCR beta sequences from 150 million to 200 million T cells were reported. Among the roughly 430 genotyped donors, 81% belonged to the genetic ancestry cluster associated with self-reported Caucasian donors. The aim of the study was to test whether cataloging public T cell receptors could identify signatures of past pathogen exposure. Four or five DR-DQ haplotypes were treated as single units for association and clustering because of strong linkage in the cohort. The study profiled the T cell repertoires of about 640 subjects by immunosequencing and related them to cytomegalovirus serostatus. A later analysis re-analyzed previously published TCR beta repertoires from approximately 700 donors and added high-resolution HLA genotyping to study TCR occurrence patterns. Approximately 300 gigabases of sequencing data and around 90 million unique TCR sequences made up an early release that covered approximately 650 HLA-typed donors. Genome-wide SNP genotypes for about three fifths of the roughly 700 donors were used in a later genetic analysis, which treated that subset as a discovery cohort. To decide whether each TCR beta V gene segment behaved as functional or pseudogenic, an earlier analysis of some 600 of the donors relied on high-throughput TCR beta sequencing. Every repertoire in the discovery cohort had been generated on one and the same sequencing platform. Donor age, sex, ethnicity and CMV serostatus were collected together with the repertoire data. HLA typing covered class I and class II loci at four-digit resolution. Typing coverage differed by locus: A, B, C, DRB1 and DQB1 were typed in roughly 620-630 donors, DQA1 in about 510, DPA1 in over 600, and DPB1 in just under 480. Among some 400 genotyped donors of the cohort, an average of roughly 230,000 unique TCR beta nucleotide sequences was sequenced per donor, of which 15% to 20% were non-productive. To predict cytomegalovirus infection status, the study brought together high-throughput TCR immunosequencing, statistical association of individual TCRs with disease status, and machine learning. Besides the first cohort of 666 subjects, a separate validation cohort made up of over 95 different subjects was used. Rather than drawing on any new phenotypic data, the later analysis identified candidate immune exposures from TCR beta sequences and the way those sequences occurred across donors.

The cohort comprised 550 to 700 healthy bone marrow donors. At the time of sampling, every cohort member was nominally healthy, though immune exposures that went unrecorded were likely present. The donor was CMV seronegative and was included in the group of several hundred seronegative cohort members. A peripheral blood sample was provided by each donor, and peripheral blood mononuclear cells were used for TCR beta sequencing. The Qiagen DNeasy Blood Extraction Kit was used to extract genomic DNA from the blood cell samples. The CDR3 has 15 amino acids, counting the end cysteine and phenylalanine. Here the CDR3 DNA is all that survives: 45 bases in frame from base 1. The germline V gene encodes CDR1 MNHEY and CDR2 SMNVEV (reference sequence). For this chain, trimming is 8 bases at the V end and 1 base at the J end, and the number of junction bases without a gene match is 4. What the research found in general, with its limitations: Because the 87-base-pair reads could not distinguish some IMGT-functional V segments, including TRBV6-2 and TRBV6-3, those segments were excluded. A further reported finding was that TCR beta sequences accurately predicted the HLA-A and HLA-B alleles for most subjects in the first cohort. A later analysis reported that several top co-occurrence clusters appeared linked to parvovirus B19, influenza, CMV and Epstein-Barr virus. The authors suggested that the approach could potentially be generalized to other disease states and immunological phenotypes. A few of the identified cytomegalovirus-associated TCR beta chains were confirmed in vitro to be specific for cytomegalovirus antigens. Most TCR sequences were seen in very few donors, while some public TCRs were found in many individuals. V-gene and J-gene trimming of TCR beta chains was associated with a missense DCLRE1C variant in a later genetic analysis, and the association was replicated in an independent cohort. A cluster of highly shared sequence variants was judged likely to represent a technical artifact of the sequencing pipeline. A later analysis found that most CMV-associated TCR beta chains appeared HLA-restricted, with HLA associations seemingly driven largely by CMV exposure. In a later analysis, HLA-associated TCR beta chains were found to be more clonally expanded and to have lower generation probabilities than equally common non-associated chains. Correlated functional status among segregating V segments might be attributable to linkage disequilibrium, but an unknown experimental factor could not be ruled out. An earlier analysis of approximately 570 of the donors showed that most TCR beta V segments appeared in productive rearrangements either about 90% or about 30% of the time, which broadly matched IMGT annotations. The presence/absence analyses assumed that sequencing depth was roughly uniform across donors, and that assumption may not be true. In a later analysis, around 17,000 TCR beta sequences were associated with specific HLA alleles at a false discovery rate of 0.05. This cohort had only TCR beta chains sequenced, and the lack of alpha or paired-chain data limited which features could be detected. When HLA alleles, especially DR and DQ, strongly co-occurred, attributing TCR associations to individual alleles was difficult. The classifier was reported to diagnose cytomegalovirus status with high specificity and sensitivity in both the original cohort and the validation cohort. Compared with the approximately 670-donor mean, donors in an Asian-associated ancestry cluster had fewer N-insertions in productive TCRs, according to a later genetic analysis. According to a later analysis, TCR association rates differed among HLA loci, with DRB1 alleles showing the most associated TCRs and HLA-C alleles showing the fewest. The earlier analysis of about 600 of the donors excluded approximately 17 rarely observed V segments, including chromosome 9 orphons, because counts were too low. Because HLA typing was unavailable for some donors at each locus, only the typed subset was used in association tests. For the cohort, immune exposure information was limited to CMV serostatus. A total of 164 TCR beta chains were listed by the study as associated with cytomegalovirus.

Regarding this clone: Its recognized antigen is unknown. Per-base quality was not reported, and no clone a single base away is much larger than it.

The receptor library was made with the immunoSEQ multiplex PCR assay. The multiplex PCR relied on a mix of 60 forward primers for TCR Vbeta segments and 13 reverse primers for TCR Jbeta segments. Amplification of the CDR3 region of rearranged TCR beta genes was performed with a multiplex PCR assay on genomic DNA. The amplified TCR beta libraries were sequenced on the Illumina HiSeq System as 87-base-pair reads. Regarding the original processing steps: A later analysis tallied tens of millions of unique TCR beta chains across the 666 repertoires, and about 10 million of those chains were shared by two or more donors. A nearest-neighbor algorithm error-corrected the raw reads and collapsed the reads into unique sequences, merging closely related sequences to remove PCR and sequencing errors. V, D and J gene segments were assigned by aligning CDR3 sequences to IMGT reference sequences. For a sequence to be retained, at least a six-nucleotide match to both a V gene segment and a J gene segment was required. A rearrangement was called productive if the CDR3 had no stop codons and remained in frame with V and J, and every other rearrangement was called non-productive. Following IMGT convention, CDR3 was defined as the stretch from the second conserved V-encoded cysteine up to the conserved J-encoded phenylalanine. In an earlier analysis of approximately 500 of the donors, sequences lacking an unambiguous match to a single V gene segment were excluded. In an earlier analysis of some 590 of the donors, a V segment was called functional when productive rearrangements were above 56.7%, and segregating when the standard deviation between donors exceeded 5%. A statistical classification framework was built to diagnose cytomegalovirus status from the catalog of TCR beta chain sequences. In a later analysis, V and J genes were assigned by comparing TCR nucleotide sequences against IMGT/GENE-DB human TR gene sequences. Using the TCRdist pipeline, a later analysis assigned CDR3 sequences along with most-parsimonious VDJ recombination scenarios. In a later analysis, every TCR beta chain was defined by the combination of its CDR3 amino acid sequence and its V-gene family, and reads without a unique V-gene family were dropped. To address suspected cross-contamination and a sequencing artifact, a later analysis removed over 500 highly shared, low-generation-probability nucleotide sequences. In a later analysis, a clonal expansion index for each public chain was calculated from normalized within-repertoire ranks of inferred template counts. A later analysis computed generation probabilities with a VDJ recombination model fitted to out-of-frame rearrangements, and checked the results against IGoR. In a later analysis, TCR-TCR, TCR-HLA and TCR-CMV co-occurrence was scored with hypergeometric tests, and a repertoire-size bias correction was applied to TCR pairs. In a later analysis, false discovery rates were estimated by permuting HLA or CMV assignments 20 times. In a later analysis, co-occurring TCRs were grouped using DBSCAN, with TCRdist sequence similarity added in when clustering inside HLA-allele-positive subsets. Repertoires with fewer than 30,000 or more than 120,000 public chains were left out of co-occurrence clustering, as were about 5 repertoires with anomalous nucleotide sharing. TCRdb carries this immuneACCESS record with in-frame sequences only. Its versions omit some clonotypes, under half of them owing to an unresolved V gene in the studies checked, with the rest unexplained. The V and J calls and the clone size are those of that table, but D and trimming were determined from the DNA. Recorded for this sample are over 110,000 clones; about 79% of them occurred a single time. Approximately 2.4% of the sample is held by the ten biggest clonotypes.

The chain is made from TRBV27 and TRBJ2-7; 14 of the junction bases match TRBD2. The material sequenced was PBMCs. The sequence was obtained from a male donor in good health and CMV-seronegative. This receptor has the CDR3 CASSTSGGGSYEQYF. In nucleotide form, the sequence is TGTGCCAGCTCGACTAGCGGGGGGGGGTCCTACGAGCAGTACTTC.